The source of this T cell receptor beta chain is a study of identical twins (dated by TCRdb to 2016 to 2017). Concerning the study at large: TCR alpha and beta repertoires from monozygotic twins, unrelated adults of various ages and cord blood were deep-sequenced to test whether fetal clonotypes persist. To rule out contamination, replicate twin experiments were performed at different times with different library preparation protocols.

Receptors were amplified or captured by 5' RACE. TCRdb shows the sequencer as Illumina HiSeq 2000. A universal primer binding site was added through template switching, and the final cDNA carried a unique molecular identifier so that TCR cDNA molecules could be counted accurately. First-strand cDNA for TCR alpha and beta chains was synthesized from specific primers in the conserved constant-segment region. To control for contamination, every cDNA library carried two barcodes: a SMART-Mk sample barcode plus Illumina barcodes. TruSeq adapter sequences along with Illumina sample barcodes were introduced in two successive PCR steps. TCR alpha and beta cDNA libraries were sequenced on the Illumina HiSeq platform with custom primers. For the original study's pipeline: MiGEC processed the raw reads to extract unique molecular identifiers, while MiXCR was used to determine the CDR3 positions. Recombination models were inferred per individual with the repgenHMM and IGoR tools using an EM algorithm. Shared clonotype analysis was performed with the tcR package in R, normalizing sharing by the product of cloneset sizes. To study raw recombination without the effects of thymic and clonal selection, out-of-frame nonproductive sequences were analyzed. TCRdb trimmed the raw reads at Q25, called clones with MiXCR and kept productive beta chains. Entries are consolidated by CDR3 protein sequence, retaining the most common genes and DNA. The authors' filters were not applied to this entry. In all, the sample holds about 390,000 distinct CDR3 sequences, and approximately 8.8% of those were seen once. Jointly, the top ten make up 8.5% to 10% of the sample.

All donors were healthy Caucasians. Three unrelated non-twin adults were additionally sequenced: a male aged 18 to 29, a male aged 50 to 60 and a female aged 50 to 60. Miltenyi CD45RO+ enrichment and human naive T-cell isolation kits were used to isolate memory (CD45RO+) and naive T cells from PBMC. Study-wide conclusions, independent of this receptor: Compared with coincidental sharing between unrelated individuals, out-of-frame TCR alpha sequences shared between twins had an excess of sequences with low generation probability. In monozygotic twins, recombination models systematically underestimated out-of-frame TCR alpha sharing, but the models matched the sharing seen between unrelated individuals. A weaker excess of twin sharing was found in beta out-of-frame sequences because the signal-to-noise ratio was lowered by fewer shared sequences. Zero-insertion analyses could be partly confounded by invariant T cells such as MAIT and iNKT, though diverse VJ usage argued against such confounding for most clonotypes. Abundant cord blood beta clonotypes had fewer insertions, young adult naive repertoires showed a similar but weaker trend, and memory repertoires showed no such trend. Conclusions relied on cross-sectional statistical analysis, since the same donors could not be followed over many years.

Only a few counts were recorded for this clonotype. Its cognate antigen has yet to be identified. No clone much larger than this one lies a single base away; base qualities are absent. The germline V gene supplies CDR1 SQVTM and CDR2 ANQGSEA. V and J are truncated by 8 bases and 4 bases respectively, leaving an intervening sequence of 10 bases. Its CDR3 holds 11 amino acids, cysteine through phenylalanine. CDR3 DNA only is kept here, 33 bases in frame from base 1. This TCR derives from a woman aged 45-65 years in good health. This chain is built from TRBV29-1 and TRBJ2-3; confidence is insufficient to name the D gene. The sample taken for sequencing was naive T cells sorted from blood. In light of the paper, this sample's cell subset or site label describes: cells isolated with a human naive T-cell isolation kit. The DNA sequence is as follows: TGCAGCACTTTGTTTCCAGATACGCAGTATTTT. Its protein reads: CSTLFPDTQYF.